This T cell receptor (beta chain) is drawn from a study of CD8 T cells in Susac syndrome. A single count supports this clonotype. With 6 bases removed from V and 3 bases from J, the gap between germline ends came to 15 bases. The CDR3 is 13 amino acids. Germline-derived CDR1 and CDR2 are SQVTM and ANQGSEA. RNA was extracted with the RNeasy kit, and a quantity of about 0.45 to 1 ug was reverse transcribed using random hexamers. TCRdb redid the calling of the immunoSEQ multiplex PCR reads with MiXCR, one entry per CDR3 protein. The data show around 300,000 distinct CDR3 sequences, approximately 85% seen once.

The chain joins TRBV29-1 to TRBJ2-7, with a possible D match to TRBD1 (6 bases). The sequenced sample consisted of CD8+ T cells from PBMCs. This TCR came from a human donor with multiple sclerosis. The CDR3 DNA sequence: TGCAGCGTCAAGGACAGCGCCTACTACGAGCAGTACTTC. This codes for CSVKDSAYYEQYF.